This section outlines one T cell receptor beta chain sequence together with its context. The antigen remains unidentified. Donors likely had unrecorded immune exposures despite being nominally healthy when sampled. The sample originates from a study of cytomegalovirus exposure and HLA in healthy donors. Study-level findings and limits: Available immune exposure information was restricted to CMV serostatus only.

Use of 60 Vbeta and 13 Jbeta primers characterized the PCR. Profiling relied on immunoSEQ multiplex PCR, and the TCRdb table lists in-frame clones only, not all of them. The sample contains about 140,000 clones, 80% of which appear only once. The clonotype originates from a young man in good health and CMV-seronegative. Specimen: PBMCs.

CDR3 region: CASSLVGYGYTF. As DNA, the CDR3 is TGTGCCAGCAGCTTAGTCGGCTATGGCTACACCTTC. The V call is TRBV7-9, the J call TRBJ1-2; D ambiguous. Germline-derived CDR1 and CDR2 are SEHNR and FQNEAQ (reference sequence). Trimming shortened V by 1 base and J by 4 bases, and 4 bases separated the two germline ends. The CDR3 length is 12 residues. Complete variable domain (other parts from reference TRBV7-9 and TRBJ1-2): DTGVSQNPRHKITKRGQNVTFRCDPISEHNRLYWYRQTLGQGPEFLTYFQNEAQLEKSRLLSDRFSAERPKGSFSTLEIQRTEQGDSAMYLCASSLVGYGYTFGSGTRLTVV.